This record covers a single TCR beta chain. With V trimmed by 6 bases and J by 1 base, 19 bases remained unmatched. Germline CDR1 is SNHLY and CDR2 is FYNNEI. This CDR3 is built from 21 residues. This sample stems from a study of blood T cell repertoires in COVID-19. Study-level background: Sites in the United States, Italy and Spain provided acute and convalescent COVID-19 samples.

Measured with immunoSEQ multiplex PCR; TCRdb has only the in-frame clones, and not every one. The table has some 60,000 clones, around 90% seen once. The genes are TRBV2 and TRBJ1-6, with TRBD1 matching over 9 bases. Specimen: peripheral blood. The sequence was collected from a human donor with active COVID-19. The donor label of this sample is uncertain. This CDR3 reads CASSAEPRDRAFLSYNSPLHF. Here the CDR3 DNA reads TGTGCCAGCAGCGCTGAACCCCGGGACAGGGCGTTCCTATCCTATAATTCACCCCTCCACTTT.